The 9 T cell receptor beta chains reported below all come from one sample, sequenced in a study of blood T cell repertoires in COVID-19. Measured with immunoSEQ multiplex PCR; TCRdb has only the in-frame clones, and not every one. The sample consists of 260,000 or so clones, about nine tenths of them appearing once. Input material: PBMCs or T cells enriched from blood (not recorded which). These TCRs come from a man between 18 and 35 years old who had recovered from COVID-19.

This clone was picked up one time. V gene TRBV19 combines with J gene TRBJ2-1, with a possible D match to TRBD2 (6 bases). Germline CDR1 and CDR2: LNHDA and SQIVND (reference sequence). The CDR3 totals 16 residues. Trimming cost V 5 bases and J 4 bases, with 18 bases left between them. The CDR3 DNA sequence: TGTGCCAGTAGTCTTCTTGGGGAGGCAGGGTACAATGAGCAGTTCTTC. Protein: CASSLLGEAGYNEQFF.

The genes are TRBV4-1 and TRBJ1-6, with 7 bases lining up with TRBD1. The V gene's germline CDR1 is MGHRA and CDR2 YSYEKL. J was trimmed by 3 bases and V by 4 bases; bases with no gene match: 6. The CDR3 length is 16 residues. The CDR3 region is CASSRDRDGYNSPLHF. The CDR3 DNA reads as TGCGCCAGCAGCCGTGACAGGGACGGCTATAATTCACCCCTCCACTTT.

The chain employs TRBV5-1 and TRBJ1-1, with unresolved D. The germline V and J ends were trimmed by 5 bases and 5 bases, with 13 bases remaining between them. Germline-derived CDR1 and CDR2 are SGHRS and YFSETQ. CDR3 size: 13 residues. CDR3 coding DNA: TGCGCCAGCAGTTCTCGGGAAGGGACTGAAGCTTTCTTT. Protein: CASSSREGTEAFF.

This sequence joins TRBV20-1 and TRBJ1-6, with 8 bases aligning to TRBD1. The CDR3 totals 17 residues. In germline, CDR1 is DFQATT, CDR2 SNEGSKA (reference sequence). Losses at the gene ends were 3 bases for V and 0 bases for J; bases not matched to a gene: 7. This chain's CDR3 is CSASQGAPSSYNSPLHF. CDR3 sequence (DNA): TGCAGTGCTAGTCAGGGGGCTCCGAGCTCCTATAATTCACCCCTCCACTTT.

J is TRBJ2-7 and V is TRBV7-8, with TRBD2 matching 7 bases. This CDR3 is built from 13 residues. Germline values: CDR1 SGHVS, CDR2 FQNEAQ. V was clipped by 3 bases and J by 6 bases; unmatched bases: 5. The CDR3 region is CASSFTRGTEQYF. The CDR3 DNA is TGTGCCAGCAGCTTCACGCGGGGGACCGAGCAGTACTTC.

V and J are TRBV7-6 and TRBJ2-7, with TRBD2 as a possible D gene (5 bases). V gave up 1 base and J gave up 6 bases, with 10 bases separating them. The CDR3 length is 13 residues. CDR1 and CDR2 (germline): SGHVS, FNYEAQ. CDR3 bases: TGTGCCAGCAGCTTAGGCCCCACTAGCGAGCAGTACTTC. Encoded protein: CASSLGPTSEQYF.

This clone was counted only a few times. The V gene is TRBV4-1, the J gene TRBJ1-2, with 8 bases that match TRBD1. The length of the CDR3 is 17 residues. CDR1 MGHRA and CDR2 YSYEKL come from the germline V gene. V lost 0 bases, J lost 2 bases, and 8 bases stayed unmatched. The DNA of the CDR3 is TGCGCCAGCAGCCAAGATTCGGTGACAGGGGCGAACTATGGCTACACCTTC. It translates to CASSQDSVTGANYGYTF.

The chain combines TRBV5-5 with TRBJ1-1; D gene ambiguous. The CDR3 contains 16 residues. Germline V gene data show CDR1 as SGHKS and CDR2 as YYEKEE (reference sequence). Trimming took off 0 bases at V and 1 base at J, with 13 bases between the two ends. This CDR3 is CASSLGPDNRNTEAFF. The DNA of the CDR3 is TGTGCCAGCAGCTTGGGCCCTGACAATAGGAACACTGAAGCTTTCTTT.

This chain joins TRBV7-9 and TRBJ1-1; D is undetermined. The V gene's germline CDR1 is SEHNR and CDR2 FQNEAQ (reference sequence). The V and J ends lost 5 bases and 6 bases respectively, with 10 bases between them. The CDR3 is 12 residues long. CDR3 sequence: CASSVGPPEAFF. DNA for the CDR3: TGTGCCAGCAGCGTGGGCCCGCCTGAAGCTTTCTTT.